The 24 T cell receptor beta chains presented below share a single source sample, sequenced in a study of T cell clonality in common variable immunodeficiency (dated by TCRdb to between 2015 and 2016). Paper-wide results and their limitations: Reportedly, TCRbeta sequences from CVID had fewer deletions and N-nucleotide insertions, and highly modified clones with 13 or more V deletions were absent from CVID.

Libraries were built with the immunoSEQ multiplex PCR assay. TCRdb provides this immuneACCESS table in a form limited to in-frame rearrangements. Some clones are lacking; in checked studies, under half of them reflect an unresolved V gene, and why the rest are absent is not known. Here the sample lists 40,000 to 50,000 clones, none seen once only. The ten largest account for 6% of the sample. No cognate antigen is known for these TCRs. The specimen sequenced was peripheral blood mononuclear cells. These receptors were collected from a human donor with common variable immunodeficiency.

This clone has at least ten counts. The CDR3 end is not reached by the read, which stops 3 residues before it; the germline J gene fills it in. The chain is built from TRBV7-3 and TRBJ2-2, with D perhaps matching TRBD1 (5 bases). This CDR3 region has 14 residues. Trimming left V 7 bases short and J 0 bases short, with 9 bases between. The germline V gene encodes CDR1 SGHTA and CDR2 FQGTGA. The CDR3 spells CASTIGANTGELFF. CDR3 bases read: TGTGCCAGCACCATAGGGGCGAACACCGGGGAG.

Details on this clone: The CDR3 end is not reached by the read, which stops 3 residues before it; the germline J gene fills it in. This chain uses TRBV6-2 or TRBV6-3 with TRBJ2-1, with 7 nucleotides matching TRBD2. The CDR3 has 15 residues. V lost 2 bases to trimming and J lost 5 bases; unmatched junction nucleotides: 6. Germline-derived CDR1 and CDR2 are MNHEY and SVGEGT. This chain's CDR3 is CASSYRLAEDNEQFF. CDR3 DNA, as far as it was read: TGTGCCAGCAGTTACCGGCTAGCGGAGGACAATGAG.

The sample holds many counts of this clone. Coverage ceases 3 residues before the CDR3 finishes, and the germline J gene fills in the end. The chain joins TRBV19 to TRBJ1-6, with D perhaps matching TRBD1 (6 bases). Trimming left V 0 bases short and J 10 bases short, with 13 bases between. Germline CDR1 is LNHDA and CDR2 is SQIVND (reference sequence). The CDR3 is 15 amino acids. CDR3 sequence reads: CASSIDRTVGSPLHF. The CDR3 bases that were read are TGTGCCAGTAGTATAGATCGGACAGTAGGGTCACCC.

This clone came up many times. The CDR3: CASSRRLAGEETQYF. The CDR3 bases that were read are TGTGCCAGTAGTAGGCGACTAGCGGGGGAAGAGACC. The chain employs TRBV19 and TRBJ2-5; 12 bases line up with TRBD2. Read data end 3 residues before the CDR3 end; the end is taken from the germline J gene. V was pared by 4 bases and J by 3 bases, with 3 bases of the junction left unmatched. Germline assignment: CDR1 LNHDA and CDR2 SQIVND (reference sequence). This CDR3 is 15 amino acids long.

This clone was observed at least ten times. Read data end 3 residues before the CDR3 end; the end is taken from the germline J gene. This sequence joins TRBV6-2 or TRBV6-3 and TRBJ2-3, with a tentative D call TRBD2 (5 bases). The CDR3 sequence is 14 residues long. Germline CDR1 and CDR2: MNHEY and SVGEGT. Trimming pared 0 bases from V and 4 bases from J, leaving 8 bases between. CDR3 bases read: TGTGCCAGCAGTTACTCGAGGGCAGCAGATACG. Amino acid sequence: CASSYSRAADT. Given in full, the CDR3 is CASSYSRAADTQYF.

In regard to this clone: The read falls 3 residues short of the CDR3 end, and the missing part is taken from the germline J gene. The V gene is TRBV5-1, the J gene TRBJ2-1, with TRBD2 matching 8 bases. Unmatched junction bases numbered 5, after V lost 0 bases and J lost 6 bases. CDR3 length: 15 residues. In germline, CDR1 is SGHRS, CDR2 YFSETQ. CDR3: CASSLDGTRSNEQFF. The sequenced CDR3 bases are TGCGCCAGCAGCTTGGATGGGACTAGATCCAATGAG.

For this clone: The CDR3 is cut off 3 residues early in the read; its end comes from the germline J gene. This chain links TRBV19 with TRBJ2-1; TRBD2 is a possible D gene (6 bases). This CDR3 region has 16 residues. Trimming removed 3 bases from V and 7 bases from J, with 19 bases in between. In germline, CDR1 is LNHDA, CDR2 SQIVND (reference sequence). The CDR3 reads CASSIRGWASPNEQFF. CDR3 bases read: TGTGCCAGTAGTATCCGGGGGTGGGCCTCCCCTAATGAG.

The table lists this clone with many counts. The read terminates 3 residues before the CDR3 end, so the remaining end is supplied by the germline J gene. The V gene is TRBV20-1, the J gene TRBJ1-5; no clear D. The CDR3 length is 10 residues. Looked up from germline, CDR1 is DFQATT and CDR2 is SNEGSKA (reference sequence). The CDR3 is CSAPLGPQHF. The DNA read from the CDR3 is TGCAGTGCCCCTCTGGGCCCC.

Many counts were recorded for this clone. CDR3 bases read: TGCAGTGTTGATGGACAGGGGAAATCATGGGGC. Protein: CSVDGQGKSWG. The entire CDR3 protein is CSVDGQGKSWGYTF. The chain combines TRBV20-1 with TRBJ1-2; 9 bases match TRBD1. With the read ending 3 residues before the CDR3 end, the germline J gene is used to fill in that end. This CDR3 has 14 residues. CDR1 is DFQATT and CDR2 is SNEGSKA in the germline V gene (reference sequence).

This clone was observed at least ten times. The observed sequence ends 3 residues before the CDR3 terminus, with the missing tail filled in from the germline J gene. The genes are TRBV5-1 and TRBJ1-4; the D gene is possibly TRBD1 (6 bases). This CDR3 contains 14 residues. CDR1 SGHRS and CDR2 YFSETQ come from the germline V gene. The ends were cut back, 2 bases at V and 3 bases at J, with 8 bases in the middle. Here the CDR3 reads CASSLQGANEKLFF. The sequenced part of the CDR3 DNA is TGCGCCAGCAGCTTACAGGGTGCTAATGAAAAA.

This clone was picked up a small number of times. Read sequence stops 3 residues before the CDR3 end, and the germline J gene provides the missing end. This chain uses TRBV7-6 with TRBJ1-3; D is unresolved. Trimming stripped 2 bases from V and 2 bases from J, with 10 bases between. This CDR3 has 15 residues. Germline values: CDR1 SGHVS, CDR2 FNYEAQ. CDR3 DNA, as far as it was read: TGTGCCAGCAGCTTAAGTGTGTCAGCTGGAAACACC. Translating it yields CASSLSVSAGNT. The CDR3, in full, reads CASSLSVSAGNTIYF.

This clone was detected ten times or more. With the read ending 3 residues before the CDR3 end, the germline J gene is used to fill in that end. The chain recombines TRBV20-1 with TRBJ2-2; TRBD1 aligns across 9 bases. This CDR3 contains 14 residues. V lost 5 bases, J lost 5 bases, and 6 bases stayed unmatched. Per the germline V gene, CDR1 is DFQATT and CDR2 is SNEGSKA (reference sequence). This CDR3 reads CSASGQGITGELFF. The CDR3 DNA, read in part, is TGCAGTGCTTCGGGACAGGGAATAACCGGGGAG.

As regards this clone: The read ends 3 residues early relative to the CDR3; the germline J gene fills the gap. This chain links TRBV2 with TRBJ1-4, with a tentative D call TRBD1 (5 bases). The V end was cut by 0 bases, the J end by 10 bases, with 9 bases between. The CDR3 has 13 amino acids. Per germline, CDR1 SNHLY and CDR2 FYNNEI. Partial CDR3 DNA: TGTGCCAGCAGTGAAGCAGGGGCTGGAAAA. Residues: CASSEAGAGK. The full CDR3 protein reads CASSEAGAGKLFF.

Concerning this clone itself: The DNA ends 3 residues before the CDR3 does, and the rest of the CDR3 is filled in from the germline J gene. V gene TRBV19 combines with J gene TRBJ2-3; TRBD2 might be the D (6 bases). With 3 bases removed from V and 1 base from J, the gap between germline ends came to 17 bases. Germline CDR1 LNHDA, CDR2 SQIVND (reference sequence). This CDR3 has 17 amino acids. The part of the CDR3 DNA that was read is TGTGCCAGTAGTATCGGGACTGACCCCCTCGGCACAGATACG. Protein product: CASSIGTDPLGTDT. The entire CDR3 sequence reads CASSIGTDPLGTDTQYF. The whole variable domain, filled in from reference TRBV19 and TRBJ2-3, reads DGGITQSPKYLFRKEGQNVTLSCEQNLNHDAMYWYRQDPGQGLRLIYYSQIVNDFQKGDIAEGYSVSREKKESFPLTVTSAQKNPTAFYLCASSIGTDPLGTDTQYFGPGTRLTVL.

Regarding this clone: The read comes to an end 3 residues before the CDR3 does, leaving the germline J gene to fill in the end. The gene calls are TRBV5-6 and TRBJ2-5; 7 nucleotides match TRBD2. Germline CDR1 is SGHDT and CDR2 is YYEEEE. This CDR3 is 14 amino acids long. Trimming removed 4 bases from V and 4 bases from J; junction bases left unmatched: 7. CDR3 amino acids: CASSPGGGGETQYF. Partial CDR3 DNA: TGTGCCAGCAGCCCTGGGGGGGGTGGAGAGACC.

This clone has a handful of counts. The CDR3: CASSLVGGAGNTIYF. Partial CDR3 DNA: TGTGCCAGCAGCTTAGTAGGGGGGGCAGGGAACACC. The V gene is TRBV7-2, the J gene TRBJ1-3; tentative D call: TRBD1 (6 bases). Read data end 3 residues before the CDR3 end; the end is taken from the germline J gene. Germline V CDR1 and CDR2: SGHTA, FQGNSA. V lost 1 base to trimming and J lost 7 bases, with 14 bases between them. This CDR3 spans 15 amino acids.

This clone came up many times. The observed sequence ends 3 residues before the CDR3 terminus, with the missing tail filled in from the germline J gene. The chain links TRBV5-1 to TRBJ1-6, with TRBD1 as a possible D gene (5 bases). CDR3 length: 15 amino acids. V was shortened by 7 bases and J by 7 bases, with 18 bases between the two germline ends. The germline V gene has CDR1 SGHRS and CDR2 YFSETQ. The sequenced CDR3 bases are TGCGCCAGCTCAGACGGGGGGACTTGGAATTCACCC. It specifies CASSDGGTWNSP. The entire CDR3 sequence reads CASSDGGTWNSPLHF.

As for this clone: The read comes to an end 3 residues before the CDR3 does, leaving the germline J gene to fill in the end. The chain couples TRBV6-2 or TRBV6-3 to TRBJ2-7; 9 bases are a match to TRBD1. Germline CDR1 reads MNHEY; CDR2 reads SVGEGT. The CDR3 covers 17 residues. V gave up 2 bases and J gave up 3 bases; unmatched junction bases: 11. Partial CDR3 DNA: TGTGCCAGCAGTTACCGAAACCGGGACAGGGCTGACTACGAG. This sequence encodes CASSYRNRDRADYE. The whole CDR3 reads CASSYRNRDRADYEQYF.

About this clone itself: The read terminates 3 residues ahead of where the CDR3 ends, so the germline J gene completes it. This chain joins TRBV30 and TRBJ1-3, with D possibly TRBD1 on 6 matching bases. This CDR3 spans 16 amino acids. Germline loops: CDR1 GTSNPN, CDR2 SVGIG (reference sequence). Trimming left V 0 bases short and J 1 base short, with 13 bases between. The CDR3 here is CAWSVRWGLSGNTIYF. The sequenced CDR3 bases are TGTGCCTGGAGTGTACGGTGGGGGCTTTCTGGAAACACC. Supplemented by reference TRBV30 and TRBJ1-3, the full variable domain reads SQTIHQWPATLVQPVGSPLSLECTVEGTSNPNLYWYRQAAGRGLQLLFYSVGIGQISSEVPQNLSASRPQDRQFILSSKKLLLSDSGFYLCAWSVRWGLSGNTIYFGEGSWLTVV.

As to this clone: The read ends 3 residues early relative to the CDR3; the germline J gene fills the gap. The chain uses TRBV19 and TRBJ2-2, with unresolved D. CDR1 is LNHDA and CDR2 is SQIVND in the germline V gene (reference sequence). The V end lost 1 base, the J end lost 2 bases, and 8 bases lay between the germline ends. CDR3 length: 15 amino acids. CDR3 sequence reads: CASSIVRRNTGELFF. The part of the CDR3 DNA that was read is TGTGCCAGTAGTATAGTCCGCAGAAACACCGGGGAG.

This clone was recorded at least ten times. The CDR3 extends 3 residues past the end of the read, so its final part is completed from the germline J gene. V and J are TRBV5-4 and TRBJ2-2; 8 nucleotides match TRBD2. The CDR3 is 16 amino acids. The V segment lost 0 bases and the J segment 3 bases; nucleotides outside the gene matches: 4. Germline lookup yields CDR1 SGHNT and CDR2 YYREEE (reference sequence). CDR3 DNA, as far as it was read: TGTGCCAGCAGCTTGGCTGGCGGGGGGTACACCGGGGAG. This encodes CASSLAGGGYTGE. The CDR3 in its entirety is CASSLAGGGYTGELFF.

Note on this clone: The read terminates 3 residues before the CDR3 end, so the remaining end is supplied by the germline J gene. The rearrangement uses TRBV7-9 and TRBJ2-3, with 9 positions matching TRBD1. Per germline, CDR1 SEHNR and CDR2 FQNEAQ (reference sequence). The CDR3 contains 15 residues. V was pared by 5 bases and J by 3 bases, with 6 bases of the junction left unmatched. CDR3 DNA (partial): TGTGCCAGCAGCCAGAGACAGGGGGTGACAGATACG. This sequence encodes CASSQRQGVTDT. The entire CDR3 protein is CASSQRQGVTDTQYF.

The CDR3 is CSAGGGGAETQYF. Partial CDR3 DNA: TGCAGTGCAGGCGGGGGAGGGGCAGAGACC. The chain joins TRBV20-1 to TRBJ2-5; 7 nucleotides line up with TRBD2. With the read ending 3 residues before the CDR3 end, the germline J gene is used to fill in that end. Germline-derived CDR1 and CDR2 are DFQATT and SNEGSKA (reference sequence). Trimming removed 6 bases from V and 4 bases from J; junction bases left unmatched: 8. This CDR3 is 13 amino acids long.

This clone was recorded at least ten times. The CDR3 bases that were read are TGTGCTAGTGGATTTACCCGGGACAGGGTAGTGAACACTGAA. Its protein is CASGFTRDRVVNTE. Given in full, the CDR3 is CASGFTRDRVVNTEAFF. The chain couples TRBV12-5 to TRBJ1-1, with 9 bases aligning to TRBD1. The sequence runs out 3 residues before the end of the CDR3; the remainder is reconstructed from the germline J gene. Germline assignment: CDR1 LGHNT and CDR2 FRNRAP. The CDR3 spans 17 residues. J was trimmed by 0 bases and V by 6 bases; bases with no gene match: 11. The variable domain in full, completed from reference TRBV12-5 and TRBJ1-1, reads DARVTQTPRHKVTEMGQEVTMRCQPILGHNTVFWYRQTMMQGLELLAYFRNRAPLDDSGMPKDRFSAEMPDATLATLKIQPSEPRDSAVYFCASGFTRDRVVNTEAFFGQGTRLTVV.